This entry lists 9 T cell receptor beta chains sequenced from one sample in a study of T cell responses to AZD1222 COVID-19 vaccine. The data were produced by immunoSEQ multiplex PCR, yet TCRdb's version contains in-frame clones alone and is incomplete. The sample includes about 150,000 clones, about nine tenths of them seen just once. The sample consisted of peripheral blood, taken after recovery from COVID-19. These receptors were collected from an adult who had recovered from COVID-19.

The V gene is TRBV15, the J gene TRBJ2-6; weak D call: TRBD2 (5 bases). V was pared by 0 bases and J by 0 bases, with 9 bases between. Germline lookup yields CDR1 LNHNV and CDR2 YYDKDF (reference sequence). The CDR3 has 17 residues. The CDR3 sequence is CATSREEVSSGANVLTF. CDR3 nucleotide sequence: TGTGCCACCAGCAGAGAGGAGGTCAGCTCTGGGGCCAACGTCCTGACTTTC.

The chain employs TRBV28 and TRBJ1-4; D is uncertain. CDR1 and CDR2 (germline): MDHEN, SYDVKM. V lost 7 bases and J 0 bases, leaving 3 bases between the germline ends. The CDR3 extends over 12 amino acids. The CDR3 region is CASTTTNEKLFF. The CDR3 nucleotides are TGTGCCAGCACCACAACTAATGAAAAACTGTTTTTT.

V gene TRBV5-1 combines with J gene TRBJ2-5; 9 nucleotides agree with TRBD1. Germline V CDR1 and CDR2: SGHRS, YFSETQ. Unmatched junction bases numbered 6, after V lost 4 bases and J lost 5 bases. CDR3 size: 14 residues. In nucleotides, the CDR3 is TGCGCCAGCAGCGTCGGACAGGGGTCGGAGACCCAGTACTTC. Translated, it gives CASSVGQGSETQYF.

J is TRBJ2-7 and V is TRBV5-5; possible D gene TRBD1, 7 bases. From germline, CDR1 is SGHKS and CDR2 YYEKEE (reference sequence). This CDR3 has 16 amino acids. Trimming cost V 3 bases and J 0 bases, with 16 bases left between them. The CDR3 DNA sequence: TGTGCCAGCAGCTGGGCCTGGCGGGACAGCTCCTACGAGCAGTACTTC. This sequence encodes CASSWAWRDSSYEQYF.

The V and J genes are TRBV7-2 and TRBJ1-4, with a weak D call TRBD1 (6 bases). This CDR3 region has 15 residues. Germline assignment: CDR1 SGHTA and CDR2 FQGNSA. Between the trimmed V and J ends, which lost 6 bases and 6 bases, there was a span of 17 bases. As DNA, the CDR3 is TGTGCCAGCAGTCTCATGGGGGCAGGAGATGAAAAACTGTTTTTT. Amino acids: CASSLMGAGDEKLFF. The whole variable domain, filled in from reference TRBV7-2 and TRBJ1-4, reads GAGVSQSPSNKVTEKGKDVELRCDPISGHTALYWYRQSLGQGLEFLIYFQGNSAPDKSGLPSDRFSAERTGGSVSTLTIQRTQQEDSAVYLCASSLMGAGDEKLFFGSGTQLSVL.

This rearrangement joins TRBV20-1 to TRBJ2-7, with D hard to call. V was clipped by 3 bases and J by 3 bases, with 9 bases between them. There are 12 residues in the CDR3. Looked up from germline, CDR1 is DFQATT and CDR2 is SNEGSKA (reference sequence). Written as DNA, the CDR3 is TGCAGTGCTAGTCGCGCCGGCTACGAGCAGTACTTC. It specifies CSASRAGYEQYF.

This clone was detected only once. This sequence joins TRBV6-2 or TRBV6-3 and TRBJ2-3, with 12 bases matching TRBD2. There are 15 residues in the CDR3. The junction had 1 base not matched to a gene; V was cut back by 5 bases and J by 1 base. Germline loops: CDR1 MNHEY, CDR2 SVGEGT. The CDR3 sequence is CASSRLAGGTDTQYF. CDR3 nucleotides: TGTGCCAGCAGTCGACTAGCGGGGGGCACAGATACGCAGTATTTT.

V is TRBV18 and J is TRBJ1-5; possibly TRBD1 for D (6 bases). There are 14 residues in the CDR3. CDR1 KGHSH and CDR2 LQKENI come from the germline V gene. Deletions cut 3 bases from V and 6 bases from J, with 12 bases between. CDR3: CASSPRGEGQPQHF. Written as DNA, the CDR3 is TGTGCCAGCTCACCCAGGGGAGAGGGTCAGCCCCAGCATTTT.

This clone was observed a handful of times. The chain is built from TRBV28 and TRBJ2-7; D remains unclear. The CDR3 extends over 10 amino acids. Germline assignment: CDR1 MDHEN and CDR2 SYDVKM. V gave up 2 bases and J gave up 12 bases, with 8 bases separating them. Here the CDR3 reads CASSLGSLYF. In DNA form, the CDR3 reads TGTGCCAGCAGTTTAGGCTCCTTGTACTTC.